This is a list of T cell receptor beta chains from one sample in a study of early stage breast cancer tumors. Data came from immunoSEQ multiplex PCR; TCRdb stores just in-frame clones and leaves some out. Of some 72,000 clones in the sample, 65% to 80% are singletons; the top ten hold roughly 3.2%. The sample consisted of blood. These receptors came from a person aged 55 to 75 with breast cancer. CDR3s include the opening cysteine and the closing phenylalanine or tryptophan. The D gene is left open where the match is weak. A row's size may be missing; if present it is once, few, many or a size class.

D gene	clone size	J gene	V gene	CDR3 protein	CDR3 DNA
TRBD1	-	TRBJ2-2	TRBV28	CASSSTGLENTGELFF	TGTGCCAGCAGTTCGACAGGGTTGGAGAACACCGGGGAGCTGTTTTTT
TRBD1	-	TRBJ1-2	TRBV6-1	CASSESRSGQGPKNYGYTF	TGTGCCAGCAGTGAATCCCGGAGCGGACAGGGTCCCAAAAACTATGGCTACACCTTC
-	-	TRBJ1-2	TRBV9	CASSREGGGRFRGGYTF	TGTGCCAGCAGCCGCGAGGGGGGAGGGCGGTTTCGCGGGGGCTACACCTTC
TRBD1	-	TRBJ1-6	TRBV9	CASSGAGTVNSPLHF	TGTGCCAGCAGCGGAGCCGGGACAGTTAATTCACCCCTCCACTTT
-	few	TRBJ2-7	TRBV28	CASSPVGFYEQYF	TGTGCCAGCAGCCCCGTGGGATTCTACGAGCAGTACTTC
-	-	TRBJ1-6	TRBV6-5	CASSPVASGNSPLHF	TGTGCCAGCAGTCCCGTGGCTTCGGGTAATTCACCCCTCCACTTT
-	-	TRBJ1-6	TRBV30	CAWSSDRYNSPLHF	TGTGCCTGGAGTAGCGACAGATATAATTCACCCCTCCACTTT
-	-	TRBJ1-2	TRBV27	CASSFSGQNYGYTF	TGTGCCAGCAGTTTCTCGGGACAAAACTATGGCTACACCTTC
-	-	TRBJ2-6	TRBV9	CASSSEGTGANVLTF	TGTGCCAGCAGCTCGGAGGGAACCGGGGCCAACGTCCTGACTTTC
-	once	TRBJ1-4	TRBV2	CASSERPPLGLFF	TGTGCCAGCAGTGAGAGGCCGCCTCTCGGACTGTTTTTT
-	-	TRBJ2-3	TRBV5-1	CASSLAGADTQYF	TGCGCCAGCAGCTTGGCTGGCGCAGATACGCAGTATTTT
-	few	TRBJ2-3	TRBV5-1	CASSSSRGGTDTQYF	TGCGCCAGCAGCTCCTCCAGGGGTGGCACAGATACGCAGTATTTT
-	-	TRBJ2-7	TRBV28	CASSSQKYEQYF	TGTGCCAGCAGTTCCCAAAAGTACGAGCAGTACTTC
-	-	TRBJ2-7	TRBV6-9	CASTPERFTYEQYF	TGTGCCAGCACCCCCGAAAGGTTTACCTACGAGCAGTACTTC
-	-	TRBJ2-1	TRBV28	CASSRPFWGREQFF	TGTGCCAGCAGCCGGCCCTTCTGGGGGCGTGAGCAGTTCTTC
-	-	TRBJ1-2	TRBV6-1	CASKAANYGYTF	TGTGCCAGCAAGGCAGCTAACTATGGCTACACCTTC
TRBD1	-	TRBJ1-2	TRBV7-9	CASSTDHYRGRGYGYTF	TGTGCCAGCAGCACCGATCATTACAGGGGTCGGGGCTATGGCTACACCTTC
-	few	TRBJ2-7	TRBV14	CASTESGGEQYF	TGTGCCAGCACCGAGTCCGGGGGTGAGCAGTACTTC
-	-	TRBJ1-5	TRBV11-3	CASSFKQPQHF	TGTGCCAGCAGCTTCAAACAGCCCCAGCATTTT
-	-	TRBJ2-7	TRBV5-1	CASSSYQPSGEQYF	TGCGCCAGCAGCTCGTACCAGCCCTCCGGCGAGCAGTACTTC